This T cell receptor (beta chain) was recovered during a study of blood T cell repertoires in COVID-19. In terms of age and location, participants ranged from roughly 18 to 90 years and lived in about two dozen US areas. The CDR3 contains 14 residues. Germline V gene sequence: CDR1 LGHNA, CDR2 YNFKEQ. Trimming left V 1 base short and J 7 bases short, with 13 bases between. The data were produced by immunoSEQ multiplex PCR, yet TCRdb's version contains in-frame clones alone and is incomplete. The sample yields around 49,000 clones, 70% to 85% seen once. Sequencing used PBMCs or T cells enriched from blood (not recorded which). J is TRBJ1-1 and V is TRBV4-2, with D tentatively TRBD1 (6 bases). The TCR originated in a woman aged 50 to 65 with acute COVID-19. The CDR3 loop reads CASSQGGRGLEAFF. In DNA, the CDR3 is TGTGCCAGCAGCCAAGGGGGCAGGGGTCTTGAAGCTTTCTTT.